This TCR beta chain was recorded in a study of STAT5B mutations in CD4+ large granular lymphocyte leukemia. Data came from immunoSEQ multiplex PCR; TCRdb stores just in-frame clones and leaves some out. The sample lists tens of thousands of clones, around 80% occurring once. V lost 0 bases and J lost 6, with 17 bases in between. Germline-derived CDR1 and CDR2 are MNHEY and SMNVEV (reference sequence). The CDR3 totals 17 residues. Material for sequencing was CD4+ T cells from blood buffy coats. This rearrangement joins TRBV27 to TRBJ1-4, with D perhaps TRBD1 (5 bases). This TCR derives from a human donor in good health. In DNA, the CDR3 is TGTGCCAGCAGTTTATCGGGACCAGGTTGGGGGGATGAAAAACTGTTTTTT. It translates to CASSLSGPGWGDEKLFF.